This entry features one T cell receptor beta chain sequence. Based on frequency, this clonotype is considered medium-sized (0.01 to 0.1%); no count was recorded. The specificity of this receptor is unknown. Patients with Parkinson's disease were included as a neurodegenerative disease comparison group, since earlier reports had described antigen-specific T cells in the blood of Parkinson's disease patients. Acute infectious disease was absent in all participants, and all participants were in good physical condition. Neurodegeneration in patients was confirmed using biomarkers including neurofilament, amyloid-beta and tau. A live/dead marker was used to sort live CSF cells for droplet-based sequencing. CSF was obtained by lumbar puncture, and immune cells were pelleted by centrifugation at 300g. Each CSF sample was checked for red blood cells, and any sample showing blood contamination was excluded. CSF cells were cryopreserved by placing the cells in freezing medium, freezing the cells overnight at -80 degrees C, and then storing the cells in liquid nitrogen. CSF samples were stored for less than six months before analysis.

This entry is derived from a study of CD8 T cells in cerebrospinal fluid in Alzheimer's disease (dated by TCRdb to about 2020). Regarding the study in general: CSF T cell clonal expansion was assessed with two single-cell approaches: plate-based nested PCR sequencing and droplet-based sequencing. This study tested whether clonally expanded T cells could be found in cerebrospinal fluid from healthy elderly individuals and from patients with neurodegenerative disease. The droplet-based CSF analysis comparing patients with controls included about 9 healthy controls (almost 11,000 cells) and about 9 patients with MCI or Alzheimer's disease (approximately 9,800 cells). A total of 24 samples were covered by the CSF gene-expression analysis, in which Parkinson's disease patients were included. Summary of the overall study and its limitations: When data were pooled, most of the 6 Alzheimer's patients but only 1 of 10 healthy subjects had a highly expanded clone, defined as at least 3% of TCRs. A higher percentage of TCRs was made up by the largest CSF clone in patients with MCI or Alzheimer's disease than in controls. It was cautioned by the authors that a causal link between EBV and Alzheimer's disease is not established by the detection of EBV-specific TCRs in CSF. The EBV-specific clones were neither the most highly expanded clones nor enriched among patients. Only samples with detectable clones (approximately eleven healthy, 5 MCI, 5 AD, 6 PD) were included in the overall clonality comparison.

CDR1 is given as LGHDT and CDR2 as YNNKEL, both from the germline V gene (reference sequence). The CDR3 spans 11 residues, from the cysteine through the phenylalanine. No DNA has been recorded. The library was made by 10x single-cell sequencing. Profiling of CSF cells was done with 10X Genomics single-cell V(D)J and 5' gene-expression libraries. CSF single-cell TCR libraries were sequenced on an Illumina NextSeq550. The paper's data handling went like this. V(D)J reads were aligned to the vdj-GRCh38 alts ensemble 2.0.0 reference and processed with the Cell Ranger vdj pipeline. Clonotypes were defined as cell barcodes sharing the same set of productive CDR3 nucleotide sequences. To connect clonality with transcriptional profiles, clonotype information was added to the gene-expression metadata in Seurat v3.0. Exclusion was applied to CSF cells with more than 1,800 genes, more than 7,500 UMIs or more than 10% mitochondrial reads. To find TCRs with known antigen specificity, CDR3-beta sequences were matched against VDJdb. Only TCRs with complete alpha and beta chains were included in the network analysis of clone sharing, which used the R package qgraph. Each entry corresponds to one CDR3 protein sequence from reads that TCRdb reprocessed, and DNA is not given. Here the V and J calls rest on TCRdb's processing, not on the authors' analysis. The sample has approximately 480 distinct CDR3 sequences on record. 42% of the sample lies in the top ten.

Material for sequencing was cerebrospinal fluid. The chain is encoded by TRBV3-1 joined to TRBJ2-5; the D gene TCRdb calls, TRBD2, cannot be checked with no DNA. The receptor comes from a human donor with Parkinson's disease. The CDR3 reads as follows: CASTSRETQYF.